This is a list of T cell receptor beta chains from one sample in a study of spatial heterogeneity in lung cancer. Using its own MiXCR run on the 5' RACE reads, TCRdb lists one record per CDR3 protein. The sample lists 77,000 or so distinct CDR3 sequences; about a fifth were seen once. The specimen comprised PBMCs, sampled at surgery. The receptors come from a male donor with early-stage non-small cell lung cancer. The CDR3 runs from the conserved cysteine through the conserved F or W. A D gene is named only where the DNA matches it firmly. Only part of the rows carry a size: once, few, many, or a class if the clone is expanded.

v_gene,abundance,d_gene,j_gene,CDR3aa,CDR3nt
TRBV11-1,few,TRBD1,TRBJ2-7,CASSPQIPDRGIIVEQYF,TGTGCCAGCAGCCCCCAAATCCCGGACAGGGGTATCATCGTGGAGCAGTACTTC
TRBV7-7,many,TRBD1,TRBJ2-5,CASSPGQGLETQYF,TGTGCTAGCAGCCCGGGACAGGGTCTAGAGACCCAGTACTTC
TRBV25-1,-,-,TRBJ2-1,CASRTGGLVNEQFF,TGTGCCAGTCGCACAGGGGGACTAGTAAATGAGCAGTTCTTC
TRBV5-1,-,-,TRBJ2-7,CASSLGVRGAAYEQYF,TGCGCCAGCAGCCTGGGGGTGAGGGGCGCCGCCTACGAGCAGTACTTC
TRBV5-4,once,-,TRBJ2-5,CASSHVTEGETQYF,TGTGCCAGCAGCCATGTGACTGAGGGGGAGACCCAGTACTTC
TRBV10-3,few,TRBD2,TRBJ2-3,CAISESSGLAGTYTQYF,TGTGCCATCAGTGAGTCCTCCGGACTAGCGGGGACCTATACGCAGTATTTT
TRBV11-2,few,TRBD2,TRBJ2-4,CASSLGPGLAGLAKNIQYF,TGTGCCAGCAGCTTAGGCCCGGGACTAGCGGGACTAGCCAAAAACATTCAGTACTTC
TRBV7-2,many,-,TRBJ2-3,CASSPRTPGTDTQYF,TGTGCCAGCAGCCCCCGGACCCCCGGCACAGATACGCAGTATTTT
TRBV9,-,-,TRBJ1-1,CASSVSTSNTEAFF,TGTGCCAGCAGCGTCTCCACATCGAACACTGAAGCTTTCTTT
TRBV28,few,-,TRBJ2-5,CASSLLDAASETQYF,TGTGCCAGCAGCCTTCTTGACGCAGCGTCAGAGACCCAGTACTTC
TRBV20-1,few,-,TRBJ2-3,CSAGATHTQYF,TGCAGTGCTGGGGCGACTCATACGCAGTATTTT
TRBV6-2/TRBV6-3,few,TRBD2,TRBJ2-1,CASSRNGTSGRPRDNEQFF,TGTGCCAGCAGTAGGAACGGGACTAGCGGGAGGCCTCGTGACAATGAGCAGTTCTTC
TRBV24-1,many,-,TRBJ2-1,CATSDPGRNEQFF,TGTGCCACCAGTGACCCTGGACGGAATGAGCAGTTCTTC
TRBV12-3/TRBV12-4,-,TRBD1,TRBJ2-3,CASSPRQGPSTDTQYF,TGTGCCAGCAGTCCCCGACAGGGTCCAAGCACAGATACGCAGTATTTT
TRBV20-1,-,-,TRBJ1-4,CSASGQDFNEKLFF,TGCAGTGCTAGTGGGCAGGATTTTAATGAAAAACTGTTTTTT
TRBV2,-,-,TRBJ2-5,CASKGGDTFQETQYF,TGTGCCAGCAAGGGAGGGGACACCTTCCAAGAGACCCAGTACTTC
TRBV18,-,TRBD2,TRBJ2-1,CASSAGRIKDEQFF,TGTGCCAGCTCCGCCGGGAGGATAAAGGATGAGCAGTTCTTC
TRBV7-6,many,-,TRBJ2-1,CASSANNEQFF,TGTGCCAGCAGTGCTAACAATGAGCAGTTCTTC
TRBV2,few,-,TRBJ1-6,CASSEALGYNSPLHF,TGTGCCAGCAGTGAAGCGCTCGGGTATAATTCACCCCTCCACTTT
TRBV21-1,few,-,TRBJ2-5,CASSNRQGIQETQYF,TGTGCCAGCAGCAATCGACAGGGAATCCAAGAGACCCAGTACTTC
TRBV7-2,few,TRBD1,TRBJ2-7,CASSFSGTGIHEQYF,TGTGCCAGCAGCTTTAGTGGGACAGGGATCCACGAGCAGTACTTC
TRBV4-3,many,TRBD2,TRBJ2-7,CASSQEGTSGVTLYEQYF,TGCGCCAGCAGCCAAGAAGGGACTAGCGGGGTAACCCTCTACGAGCAGTACTTC
TRBV20-1,-,TRBD1,TRBJ1-1,CSARPTGGNTEAFF,TGCAGTGCTAGACCTACAGGGGGGAACACTGAAGCTTTCTTT
TRBV21-1,-,-,TRBJ1-5,CASSKAQVITLNQPQHF,TGTGCCAGCAGCAAAGCGCAGGTGATTACGCTCAATCAGCCCCAGCATTTT
TRBV6-2/TRBV6-3,few,-,TRBJ1-1,CASSYNAGRRETEAFF,TGTGCCAGCAGTTACAACGCGGGAAGGAGGGAAACTGAAGCTTTCTTT
TRBV2,medium-sized,-,TRBJ1-2,CASSENGLGYGYTF,TGTGCCAGCAGTGAAAACGGGTTAGGCTATGGCTACACCTTC
TRBV11-2,-,-,TRBJ2-3,CASSLGGATDTQYF,TGTGCCAGCAGCTTAGGCGGGGCGACAGATACGCAGTATTTT
TRBV2,many,-,TRBJ1-4,CASIGGGPNEKLFF,TGTGCCAGCATCGGCGGCGGCCCTAATGAAAAACTGTTTTTT
TRBV7-2,many,-,TRBJ1-3,CASSLRSGDGNTIYF,TGTGCCAGCAGCTTAAGAAGCGGGGATGGAAACACCATATATTTT
TRBV18,many,-,TRBJ1-2,CASSPLPGVDYGYTF,TGTGCCAGCTCACCACTGCCGGGGGTAGACTATGGCTACACCTTC
TRBV2,many,-,TRBJ2-1,CASNSASYNEQFF,TGTGCCAGCAACTCGGCCAGCTACAATGAGCAGTTCTTC
TRBV19,-,TRBD1,TRBJ2-1,CASRYTKGTGKRYEQFF,TGTGCCAGTAGATATACGAAAGGGACAGGGAAAAGGTATGAGCAGTTCTTC
TRBV7-2,few,-,TRBJ1-5,CASGLFNSNQPQHF,TGTGCCAGCGGACTTTTCAATAGCAATCAGCCCCAGCATTTT
TRBV27,-,-,TRBJ1-5,CASGQNSNQPQHF,TGTGCCAGCGGACAAAATAGCAATCAGCCCCAGCATTTT
TRBV19,few,-,TRBJ2-5,CASSQQGRETQYF,TGTGCCAGTAGTCAACAGGGAAGAGAGACCCAGTACTTC
TRBV7-9,-,-,TRBJ1-1,CASSFDKNTEAFF,TGTGCCAGCAGCTTTGACAAGAACACTGAAGCTTTCTTT
TRBV12-3/TRBV12-4,few,-,TRBJ2-3,CASSPGSRDRDTQYF,TGTGCCAGCAGCCCCGGTTCAAGAGATAGGGATACGCAGTATTTT
TRBV19,few,-,TRBJ2-6,CASSTPLRWAGANVLTF,TGTGCCAGTAGTACCCCCTTACGATGGGCTGGGGCCAACGTCCTGACTTTC
TRBV28,many,-,TRBJ1-2,CASSLLTPGEGYTF,TGTGCCAGCAGTTTACTGACACCGGGGGAGGGCTACACCTTC
TRBV3-2,few,-,TRBJ2-1,CASSNQDGSSYNEQFF,TGTGCCAGCAGTAACCAGGACGGGAGCTCCTACAATGAGCAGTTCTTC
TRBV5-1,-,TRBD2,TRBJ2-1,CATQPRGGAYNEQFF,TGCGCCACCCAACCGCGGGGGGGGGCTTACAATGAGCAGTTCTTC
TRBV4-3,few,TRBD2,TRBJ2-5,CASSQEWRGWTQYF,TGCGCCAGCAGCCAAGAGTGGCGGGGGTGGACCCAGTACTTC
TRBV4-3,-,TRBD2,TRBJ2-1,CASSQEWAGDYNEQFF,TGCGCCAGCAGCCAAGAGTGGGCGGGGGATTACAATGAGCAGTTCTTC
TRBV10-3,-,TRBD2,TRBJ2-1,CAISASGTSGVLNEQFF,TGTGCCATCAGTGCGTCCGGGACTAGCGGGGTACTCAATGAGCAGTTCTTC